Shown below are 29 T cell receptor beta chains from a single sample sequenced in a study of shared clonotypes between healthy human individuals. The table came from immunoSEQ multiplex PCR; TCRdb's copy has only in-frame clones and leaves some out. The repertoire has a few million clones, under 97% of them found once; the top ten carry about 0.13%. Sequencing was carried out using naive CD4+ T cells sorted from blood. The sample's subset: CD45RA+ positively selected. These receptors were obtained from a man between 18 and 35 years old in good health.

This chain joins TRBV19 and TRBJ1-3, with D unresolved. The V gene's germline CDR1 is LNHDA and CDR2 SQIVND (reference sequence). The CDR3 is 14 residues long. V gave up 4 bases and J gave up 0 bases, with 7 bases separating them. The CDR3 sequence is CASSNTISGNTIYF. The CDR3 DNA is TGTGCCAGTAGTAATACAATCTCTGGAAACACCATATATTTT.

In regard to this clone: Distinct nucleotide sequences in the sample also encode this CDR3. This sequence joins TRBV5-1 and TRBJ2-2; TRBD2 might be the D (5 bases). CDR3 size: 14 residues. The V gene lost 0 bases and the J gene lost 3 bases, with 6 bases spanning the gap. Germline loops: CDR1 SGHRS, CDR2 YFSETQ. The CDR3 bases are TGCGCCAGCAGCTTGGCCGGGGACACCGGGGAGCTGTTTTTT. Amino acid sequence: CASSLAGDTGELFF.

The J gene is TRBJ2-1, the V gene TRBV2; TRBD2 matches at 11 bases. V lost 10 bases to trimming and J lost 14 bases; unmatched junction nucleotides: 16. Germline-derived CDR1 and CDR2 are SNHLY and FYNNEI. The CDR3 extends over 14 amino acids. The CDR3 spells CATSGTQTSGSEFF. The DNA for the CDR3 is TGTGCCACCTCCGGGACGCAAACTAGCGGGAGTGAGTTCTTC.

The V call is TRBV7-6, the J call TRBJ1-3; D remains unclear. Germline values: CDR1 SGHVS, CDR2 FNYEAQ. This CDR3 region has 14 residues. The ends were cut back, 6 bases at V and 0 bases at J, with 9 bases in the middle. DNA of the CDR3: TGTGCCAGCAGTGACACGCTCTCTGGAAACACCATATATTTT. It translates to CASSDTLSGNTIYF.

The chain links TRBV18 to TRBJ2-7; 7 bases match TRBD1. Germline values: CDR1 KGHSH, CDR2 LQKENI. The V gene end was trimmed by 3 bases and the J gene end by 0 bases; junction bases not matched to a gene: 5. The CDR3 covers 15 residues. The CDR3 DNA sequence: TGTGCCAGCTCACCGACAGGGATAAACTCCTACGAGCAGTACTTC. It encodes CASSPTGINSYEQYF.

The J gene is TRBJ1-3, the V gene TRBV7-9; a possible D gene is TRBD1 (5 bases). The CDR3 totals 15 residues. Between the trimmed V and J ends, which lost 0 bases and 2 bases, there was a span of 8 bases. CDR1 is SEHNR, CDR2 FQNEAQ, per germline (reference sequence). The CDR3 here is CASSLAQGTGNTIYF. CDR3 DNA sequence: TGTGCCAGCAGCTTAGCTCAGGGAACTGGAAACACCATATATTTT.

CDR3 bases: TGCGCCAGCAGCCCAAATTCAGGACTAGCGGGAGGACAGGGGGAGCAGTACTTC. Its translation is CASSPNSGLAGGQGEQYF. The genes are TRBV5-1 and TRBJ2-7, with 14 bases matching TRBD2. J was trimmed by 7 bases and V by 4 bases; bases with no gene match: 16. Germline values: CDR1 SGHRS, CDR2 YFSETQ. The length of the CDR3 is 18 residues.

The chain recombines TRBV5-1 with TRBJ2-7, with 9 bases matching TRBD2. The CDR3 consists of 15 residues. With V trimmed by 4 bases and J by 5 bases, 10 bases remained unmatched. Germline CDR1 is SGHRS and CDR2 is YFSETQ. CDR3 nucleotides: TGCGCCAGCAGCCCTCTAGCGGGGAGAGACGACGAGCAGTACTTC. Translation gives CASSPLAGRDDEQYF.

This rearrangement joins TRBV7-3 to TRBJ2-1; 7 bases line up with TRBD2. After removal of 5 bases from V and 3 bases from J, the junction contained 7 bases not matched to a gene. The CDR3 runs 15 residues. Germline assignment: CDR1 SGHTA and CDR2 FQGTGA. CDR3 amino acids: CASSPSTSSYNEQFF. CDR3 bases: TGTGCCAGCAGCCCTTCGACTAGCAGCTACAATGAGCAGTTCTTC.

V usage is TRBV2 and J usage is TRBJ1-1; no clear D gene. With 4 bases removed from V and 0 bases from J, the gap between germline ends came to 9 bases. This CDR3 is 14 amino acids long. The V gene's germline CDR1 is SNHLY and CDR2 FYNNEI. The CDR3 DNA follows: TGTGCCAGCAGTGGGGAGTGGATGAACACTGAAGCTTTCTTT. It is translated as CASSGEWMNTEAFF.

V gene TRBV15 combines with J gene TRBJ1-6, with TRBD1 matching 11 bases. The ends lost 0 bases at V and 8 bases at J; junction bases unmatched: 3. The CDR3 contains 16 residues. Germline V gives CDR1 LNHNV, CDR2 YYDKDF (reference sequence). The CDR3 here is CATSREGQGAYSPLHF. CDR3 bases: TGTGCCACCAGCAGAGAAGGACAGGGGGCTTATTCACCCCTCCACTTT.

The J gene is TRBJ2-2, the V gene TRBV7-3; D is perhaps TRBD2 (7 bases). The CDR3 extends over 16 amino acids. Per the germline V gene, CDR1 is SGHTA and CDR2 is FQGTGA. V was shortened by 5 bases and J by 7 bases, with 20 bases between the two germline ends. The CDR3 region has the DNA TGTGCCAGCAGCCTCTCCCCGGGGGGCCCTGGCGGGGAGCTGTTTTTT. Translating gives CASSLSPGGPGGELFF.

The chain combines TRBV30 with TRBJ1-4; D possibly corresponds to TRBD1 (5 bases). The germline V and J ends were trimmed by 0 bases and 0 bases, with 17 bases remaining between them. Germline-derived CDR1 and CDR2 are GTSNPN and SVGIG (reference sequence). The CDR3 has 18 residues. In DNA form, the CDR3 reads TGTGCCTGGAGTGTATCTCGGACACTCCCGGCAACTAATGAAAAACTGTTTTTT. It encodes CAWSVSRTLPATNEKLFF.

V gene TRBV14 combines with J gene TRBJ2-2, with unresolved D. Trimming pared 0 bases from V and 6 bases from J, leaving 5 bases between. CDR3 length equals 13 residues. The germline V gene encodes CDR1 SGHDN and CDR2 FVKESK. CDR3 residues: CASSQDGSGELFF. The CDR3 DNA reads TGTGCCAGCAGCCAAGATGGGTCCGGGGAGCTGTTTTTT.

Remarks on this clone: Other DNA sequences in the sample encode the same CDR3. The CDR3 sequence is CSVGGETQYF. The CDR3 DNA reads TGCAGCGTGGGGGGGGAGACCCAGTACTTC. The chain links TRBV29-1 to TRBJ2-5, with TRBD2 identical over 7 bases. CDR3 length: 10 residues. Germline V gene lookup returns CDR1 SQVTM and CDR2 ANQGSEA. Losses at the gene ends were 6 bases for V and 5 bases for J; bases not matched to a gene: 0.

The V and J genes are TRBV7-2 and TRBJ1-2; no definite D call. The germline CDR1 and CDR2 sequences are SGHTA and FQGNSA. The CDR3 is 14 amino acids. V lost 0 bases and J 6 bases, leaving 11 bases between the germline ends. In DNA form, the CDR3 reads TGTGCCAGCAGCTTAGCTGGCCAGGCTGATGGCTACACCTTC. It encodes CASSLAGQADGYTF.

The chain couples TRBV15 to TRBJ1-2; 12 nucleotides line up with TRBD1. Germline assignment: CDR1 LNHNV and CDR2 YYDKDF (reference sequence). Germline trimming cut 0 bases from V and 7 bases from J; bases unmatched to any gene: 3. The CDR3 is 15 amino acids. CDR3 DNA sequence: TGTGCCACCAGCAGAGATCGGGGACAGGGGGCTGGCTACACCTTC. As protein: CATSRDRGQGAGYTF.

The CDR3: CASIPLNTEAFF. The DNA for the CDR3 is TGTGCCAGCATCCCCCTTAACACTGAAGCTTTCTTT. The V gene is TRBV7-2, the J gene TRBJ1-1; D uncertain. Germline CDR1 is SGHTA and CDR2 is FQGNSA. Trimming removed 7 bases from V and 2 bases from J, with 8 bases in between. The CDR3 sequence is 12 residues long. The full variable domain, completed using reference TRBV7-2 and TRBJ1-1, is GAGVSQSPSNKVTEKGKDVELRCDPISGHTALYWYRQSLGQGLEFLIYFQGNSAPDKSGLPSDRFSAERTGGSVSTLTIQRTQQEDSAVYLCASIPLNTEAFFGQGTRLTVV.

The chain uses TRBV18 and TRBJ2-7; possibly TRBD2 for D (5 bases). This CDR3 contains 12 residues. Germline CDR1 KGHSH, CDR2 LQKENI. The V gene lost 6 bases and the J gene lost 5 bases, with 11 bases spanning the gap. The CDR3 here is CASSRPGNEQYF. CDR3 nucleotides: TGTGCCAGCTCCCGCCCGGGGAACGAGCAGTACTTC.

This clone occurred once. CDR3 loop: CASSLGHSSYEQYF. DNA of the CDR3: TGTGCCAGCAGCTTGGGGCACAGCTCCTACGAGCAGTACTTC. This chain uses TRBV7-2 with TRBJ2-7; perhaps TRBD1 as D (5 bases). Per germline, CDR1 SGHTA and CDR2 FQGNSA. V lost 3 bases and J lost 0, with 9 bases in between. The CDR3 length is 14 residues.

This chain connects TRBV5-4 to TRBJ1-3; D not resolved. Trimming removed 0 bases at V and 2 bases at J, with 12 bases between. The CDR3 has 16 amino acids. The germline CDR1 and CDR2 sequences are SGHNT and YYREEE (reference sequence). The CDR3 DNA follows: TGTGCCAGCAGCTTGGAGGGTACAACTCCTGGAAACACCATATATTTT. Translated: CASSLEGTTPGNTIYF.

Points on this clone: The sample carries other DNA sequences with the same CDR3. The chain couples TRBV2 to TRBJ1-2; no reliable D call. This CDR3 spans 13 amino acids. The V end was cut by 1 base, the J end by 4 bases, with 7 bases between. The V gene's germline CDR1 is SNHLY and CDR2 FYNNEI. The CDR3 region has the DNA TGTGCCAGCAGTGAAGGACGGATCTATGGCTACACCTTC. This gives the protein CASSEGRIYGYTF. The full variable domain, completed using reference TRBV2 and TRBJ1-2, is EPEVTQTPSHQVTQMGQEVILRCVPISNHLYFYWYRQILGQKVEFLVSFYNNEISEKSEIFDDQFSVERPDGSNFTLKIRSTKLEDSAMYFCASSEGRIYGYTFGSGTRLTVV.

This chain links TRBV2 with TRBJ1-2; D ambiguous. Trimming pared 2 bases from V and 0 bases from J, leaving 16 bases between. Germline assignment: CDR1 SNHLY and CDR2 FYNNEI. The CDR3 length is 17 residues. The CDR3 spells CASSETGVKAANYGYTF. The CDR3 DNA is TGTGCCAGCAGTGAAACCGGGGTGAAGGCGGCTAACTATGGCTACACCTTC. The full variable domain, with the rest looked up from reference TRBV2 and TRBJ1-2, is EPEVTQTPSHQVTQMGQEVILRCVPISNHLYFYWYRQILGQKVEFLVSFYNNEISEKSEIFDDQFSVERPDGSNFTLKIRSTKLEDSAMYFCASSETGVKAANYGYTFGSGTRLTVV.

Comment on this clone: Germline is not matched at one junction end, which may reflect a read error. The gene calls are TRBV7-7 and TRBJ2-3, with 11 bases that match TRBD2. The germline CDR1 and CDR2 sequences are SSHAT and FNYEAQ (reference sequence). CDR3 length equals 15 residues. The CDR3 DNA sequence: TGTGCTAGCAGTTCACTAGCGGGGGTGTCAGATACGCAGTATTTT. Protein: CASSSLAGVSDTQYF.

Remarks on this clone: The same CDR3 can be traced to other DNA sequences in this sample. The rearrangement joins TRBV6-5 to TRBJ1-1, with no clear D. V was cut by 5 bases and J by 1 base, with 8 bases left in between. Germline CDR1 and CDR2: MNHEY and SVGAGI. The length of the CDR3 is 13 residues. CDR3 in amino acids: CASSPGRNTEAFF. In DNA form, the CDR3 reads TGTGCCAGCAGTCCTGGTAGGAACACTGAAGCTTTCTTT.

The chain joins TRBV7-2 to TRBJ2-1; D is unclear. This CDR3 region has 14 residues. Germline values: CDR1 SGHTA, CDR2 FQGNSA. V was shortened by 7 bases and J by 0 bases, with 10 bases between the two germline ends. The CDR3 bases are TGTGCCAGCACCCTCTCGAGCTCCTACAATGAGCAGTTCTTC. Translating gives CASTLSSSYNEQFF.

The chain joins TRBV7-6 to TRBJ2-7; perhaps TRBD1 as D (6 bases). The CDR3 has 13 residues. The germline V and J ends were trimmed by 5 bases and 4 bases, with 12 bases remaining between them. Germline CDR1 SGHVS, CDR2 FNYEAQ. CDR3 amino acids: CASSQGPLYEQYF. The DNA for the CDR3 is TGTGCCAGCAGCCAGGGGCCATTATACGAGCAGTACTTC.

This clone is a singleton in its sample. The chain combines TRBV5-1 with TRBJ2-5, with 8 bases that match TRBD1. The CDR3 is made up of 14 amino acids. Germline CDR1 reads SGHRS; CDR2 reads YFSETQ. V gave up 5 bases and J gave up 1 base; unmatched junction bases: 4. The CDR3 DNA sequence: TGCGCCAGCAGTCGGACAGGGAGCCAAGAGACCCAGTACTTC. Translating it yields CASSRTGSQETQYF.

The chain is built from TRBV10-3 and TRBJ1-1, with 9 bases that match TRBD1. This CDR3 spans 14 amino acids. V lost 7 bases and J lost 4; bases outside the gene matches: 7. Germline values: CDR1 ENHRY, CDR2 SYGVKD. The CDR3 reads CAITRGDRATEAFF. Here the CDR3 DNA reads TGTGCCATCACCCGAGGGGACAGGGCCACTGAAGCTTTCTTT.